This T cell receptor (beta chain) was profiled in a study of T cell responses to AZD1222 COVID-19 vaccine. Notes on the study in general: Among the donors, most were white British and more were female, and clonal diversity was possibly underestimated. Close to half of spike-specific TCRs reportedly recognize unmutated variant regions.

Second-dose schedules of about 4 or about 12 weeks were combined. The V end lost 4 bases, the J end lost 4 bases, and 11 bases lay between the germline ends. The CDR3 runs 14 residues. Germline V gene lookup returns CDR1 MDHEN and CDR2 SYDVKM. As regards this clone: Its antigen is not known.

This table comes from immunoSEQ multiplex PCR, and its TCRdb copy is limited to in-frame clones, with some not included. The profile shows more than 150,000 clones, 80% to 95% of them singletons. The chain has TRBV28 and TRBJ1-5, with D perhaps TRBD1 (5 bases). The sequence was collected from an adult who received the AZD1222 COVID-19 vaccine. The source was peripheral blood, collected 28 days after the second AZD1222 dose. CDR3: CASSWGRPNQPQHF. CDR3 nucleotide sequence: TGTGCCAGCAGTTGGGGACGGCCTAATCAGCCCCAGCATTTT.